This T cell receptor beta chain originates from a study of CD8 T cells in ankylosing spondylitis. TCRdb re-called the 5' RACE reads through MiXCR, storing one row per CDR3 protein. The table shows roughly 130,000 distinct CDR3 sequences, with roughly 8.8% occurring only once. Overall study results and limits: A TCR beta motif of under ten highly homologous variants appeared characteristic of ankylosing spondylitis blood.

V lost 4 bases and J lost 5, with 14 bases in between. This CDR3 comprises 14 residues. Germline CDR1 is LGHNA and CDR2 is YSLEER. This clonotype appeared many times. Its antigen is undetermined. This chain joins TRBV4-3 and TRBJ1-2; a possible D gene is TRBD1 (6 bases). Sequencing was done on a sample of synovial fluid, either unsorted or a sorted T cell fraction (not recorded which). The sequence was obtained from a male donor with ankylosing spondylitis. This chain's CDR3 is CASSPSWDTYGYTF. The CDR3 DNA reads TGCGCCAGCAGCCCCTCTTGGGACACATATGGCTACACCTTC.